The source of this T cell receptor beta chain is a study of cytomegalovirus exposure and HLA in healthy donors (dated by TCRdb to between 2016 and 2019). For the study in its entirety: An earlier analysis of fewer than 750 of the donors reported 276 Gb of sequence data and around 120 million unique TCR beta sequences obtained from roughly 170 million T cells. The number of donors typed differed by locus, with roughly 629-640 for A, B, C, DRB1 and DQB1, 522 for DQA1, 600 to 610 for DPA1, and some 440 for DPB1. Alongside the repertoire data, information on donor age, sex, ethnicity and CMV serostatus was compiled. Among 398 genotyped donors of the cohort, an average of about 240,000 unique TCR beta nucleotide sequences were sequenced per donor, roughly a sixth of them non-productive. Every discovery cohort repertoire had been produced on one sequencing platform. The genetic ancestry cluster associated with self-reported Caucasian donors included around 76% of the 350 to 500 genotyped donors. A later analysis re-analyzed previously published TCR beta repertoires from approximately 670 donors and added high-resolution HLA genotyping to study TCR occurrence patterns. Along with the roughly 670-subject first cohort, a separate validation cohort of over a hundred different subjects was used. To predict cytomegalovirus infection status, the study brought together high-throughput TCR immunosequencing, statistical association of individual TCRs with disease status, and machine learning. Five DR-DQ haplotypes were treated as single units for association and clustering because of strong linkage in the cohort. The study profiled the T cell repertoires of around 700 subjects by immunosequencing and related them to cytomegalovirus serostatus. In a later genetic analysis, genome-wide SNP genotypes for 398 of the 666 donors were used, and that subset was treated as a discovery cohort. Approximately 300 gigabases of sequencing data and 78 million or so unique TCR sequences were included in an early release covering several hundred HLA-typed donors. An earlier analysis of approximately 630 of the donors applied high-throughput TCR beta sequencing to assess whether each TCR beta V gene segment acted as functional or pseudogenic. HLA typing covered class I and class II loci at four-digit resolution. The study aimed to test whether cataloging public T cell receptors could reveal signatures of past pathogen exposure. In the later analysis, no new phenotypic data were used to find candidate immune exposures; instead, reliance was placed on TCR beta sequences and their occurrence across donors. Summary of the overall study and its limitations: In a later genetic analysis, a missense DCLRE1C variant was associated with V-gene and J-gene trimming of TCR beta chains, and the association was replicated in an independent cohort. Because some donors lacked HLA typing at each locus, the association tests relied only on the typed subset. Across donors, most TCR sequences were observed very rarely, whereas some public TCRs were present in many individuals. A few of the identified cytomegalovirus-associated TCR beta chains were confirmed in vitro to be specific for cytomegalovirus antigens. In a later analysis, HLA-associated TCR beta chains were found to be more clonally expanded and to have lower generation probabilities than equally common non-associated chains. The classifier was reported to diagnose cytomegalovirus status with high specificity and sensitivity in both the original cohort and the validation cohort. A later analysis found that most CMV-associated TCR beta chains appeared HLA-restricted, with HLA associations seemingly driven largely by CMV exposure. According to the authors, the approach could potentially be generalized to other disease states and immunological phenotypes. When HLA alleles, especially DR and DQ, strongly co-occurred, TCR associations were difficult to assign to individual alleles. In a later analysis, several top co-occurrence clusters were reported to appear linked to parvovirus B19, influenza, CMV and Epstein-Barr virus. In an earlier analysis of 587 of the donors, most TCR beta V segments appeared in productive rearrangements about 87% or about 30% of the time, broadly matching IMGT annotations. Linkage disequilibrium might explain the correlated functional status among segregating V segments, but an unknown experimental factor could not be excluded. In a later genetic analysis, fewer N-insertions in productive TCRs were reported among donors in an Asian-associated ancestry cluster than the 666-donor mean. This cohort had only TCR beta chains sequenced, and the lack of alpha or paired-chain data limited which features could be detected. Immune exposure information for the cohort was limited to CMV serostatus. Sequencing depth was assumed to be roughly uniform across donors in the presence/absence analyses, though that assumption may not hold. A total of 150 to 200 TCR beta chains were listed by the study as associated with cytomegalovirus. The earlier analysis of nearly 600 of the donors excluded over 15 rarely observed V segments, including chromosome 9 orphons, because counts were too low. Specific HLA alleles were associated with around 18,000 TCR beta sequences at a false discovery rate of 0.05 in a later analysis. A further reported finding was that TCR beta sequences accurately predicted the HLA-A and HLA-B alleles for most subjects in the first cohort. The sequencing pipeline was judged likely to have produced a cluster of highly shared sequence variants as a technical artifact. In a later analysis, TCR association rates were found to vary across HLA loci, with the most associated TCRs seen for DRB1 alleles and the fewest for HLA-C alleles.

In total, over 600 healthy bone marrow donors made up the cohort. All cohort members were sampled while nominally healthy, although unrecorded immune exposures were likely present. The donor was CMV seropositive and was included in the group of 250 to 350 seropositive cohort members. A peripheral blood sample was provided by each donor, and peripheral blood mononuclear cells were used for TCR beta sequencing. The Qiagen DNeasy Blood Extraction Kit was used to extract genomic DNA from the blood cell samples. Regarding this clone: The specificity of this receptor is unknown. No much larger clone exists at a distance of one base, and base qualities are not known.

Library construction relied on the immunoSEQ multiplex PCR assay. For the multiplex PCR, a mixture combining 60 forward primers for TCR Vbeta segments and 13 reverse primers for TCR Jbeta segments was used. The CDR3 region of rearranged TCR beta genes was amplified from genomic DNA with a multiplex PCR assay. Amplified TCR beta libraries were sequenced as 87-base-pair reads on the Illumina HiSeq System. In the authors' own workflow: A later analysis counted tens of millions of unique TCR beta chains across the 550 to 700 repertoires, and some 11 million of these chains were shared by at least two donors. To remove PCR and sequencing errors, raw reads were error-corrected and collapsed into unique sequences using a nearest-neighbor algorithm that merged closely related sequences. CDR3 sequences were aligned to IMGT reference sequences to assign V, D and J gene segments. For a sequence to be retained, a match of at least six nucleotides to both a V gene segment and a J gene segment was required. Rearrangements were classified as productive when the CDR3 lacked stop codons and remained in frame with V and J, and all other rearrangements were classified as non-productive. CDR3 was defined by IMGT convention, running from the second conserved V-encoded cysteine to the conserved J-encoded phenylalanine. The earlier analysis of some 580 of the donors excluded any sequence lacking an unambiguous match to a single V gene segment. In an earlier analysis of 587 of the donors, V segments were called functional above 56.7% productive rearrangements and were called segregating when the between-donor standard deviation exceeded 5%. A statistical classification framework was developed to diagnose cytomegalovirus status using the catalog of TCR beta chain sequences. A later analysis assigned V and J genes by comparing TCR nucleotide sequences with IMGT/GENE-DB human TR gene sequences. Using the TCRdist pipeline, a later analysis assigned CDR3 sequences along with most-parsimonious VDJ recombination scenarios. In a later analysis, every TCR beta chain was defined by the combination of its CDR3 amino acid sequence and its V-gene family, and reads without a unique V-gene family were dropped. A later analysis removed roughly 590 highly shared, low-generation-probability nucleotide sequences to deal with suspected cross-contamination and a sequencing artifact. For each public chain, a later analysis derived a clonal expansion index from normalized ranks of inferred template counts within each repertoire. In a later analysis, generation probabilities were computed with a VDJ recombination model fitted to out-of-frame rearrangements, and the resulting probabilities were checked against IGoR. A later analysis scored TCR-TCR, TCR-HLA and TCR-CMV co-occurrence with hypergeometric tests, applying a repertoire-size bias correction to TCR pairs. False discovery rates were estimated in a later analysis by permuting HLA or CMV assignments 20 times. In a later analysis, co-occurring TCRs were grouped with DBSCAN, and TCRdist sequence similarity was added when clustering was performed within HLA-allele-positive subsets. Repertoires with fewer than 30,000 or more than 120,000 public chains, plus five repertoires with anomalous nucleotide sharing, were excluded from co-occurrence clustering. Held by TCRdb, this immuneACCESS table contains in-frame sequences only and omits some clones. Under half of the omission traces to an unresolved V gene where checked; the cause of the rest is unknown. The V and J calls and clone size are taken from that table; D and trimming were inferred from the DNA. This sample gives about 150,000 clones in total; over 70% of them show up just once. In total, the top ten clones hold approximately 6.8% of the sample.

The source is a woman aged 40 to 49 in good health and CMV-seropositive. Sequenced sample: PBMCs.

The bases are TGTGCCAGCAGCAACAAGGACAGGGCCTATGGCTACACCTTC. Its protein is CASSNKDRAYGYTF. This sequence uses TRBV5-4 and TRBJ1-2; TRBD1 lines up with 8 middle nucleotides. Its CDR3 holds 14 amino acids, cysteine through phenylalanine. Only CDR3 DNA is held: 42 bases, read in frame from base 1. Relative to germline, V is missing 4 bases and J is missing 4 bases, with 6 bases of the junction outside any gene match. CDR1 SGHNT and CDR2 YYREEE were looked up in the germline V gene (reference sequence).